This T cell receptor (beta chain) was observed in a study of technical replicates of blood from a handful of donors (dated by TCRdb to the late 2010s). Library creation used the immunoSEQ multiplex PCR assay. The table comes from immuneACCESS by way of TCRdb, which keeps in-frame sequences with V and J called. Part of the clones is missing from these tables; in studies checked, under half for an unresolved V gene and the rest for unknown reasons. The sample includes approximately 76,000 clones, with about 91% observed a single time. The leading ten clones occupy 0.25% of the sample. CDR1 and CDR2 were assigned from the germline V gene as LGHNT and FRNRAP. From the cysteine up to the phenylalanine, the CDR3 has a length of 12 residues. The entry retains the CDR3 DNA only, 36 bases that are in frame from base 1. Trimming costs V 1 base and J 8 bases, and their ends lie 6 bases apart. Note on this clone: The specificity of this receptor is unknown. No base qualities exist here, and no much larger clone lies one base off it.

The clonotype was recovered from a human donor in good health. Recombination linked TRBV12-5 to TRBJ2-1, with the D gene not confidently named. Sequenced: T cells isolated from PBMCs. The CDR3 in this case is CASGLGGYEQFF. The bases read TGTGCTAGTGGTTTGGGAGGATATGAGCAGTTCTTC.